The clone carrying this TCR beta chain occurred a few times. Its target is not known. This sample was included in a study of cytomegalovirus exposure and HLA in healthy donors. The CDR3 spans 16 residues. The germline V gene encodes CDR1 LNHDA and CDR2 SQIVND (reference sequence). The V gene end was trimmed by 4 bases and the J gene end by 4 bases; junction bases not matched to a gene: 11. TCRdb keeps only in-frame clones here, not all; method: immunoSEQ multiplex PCR. The table has 200,000 to 250,000 clones, approximately 87% seen once; the top ten hold roughly 5.5%. Study-level points and caveats: According to a subsequent analysis, TCR clusters from the first cohort were inclined to appear together in the roughly 120 validation repertoires.

The chain joins TRBV19 to TRBJ1-1; 8 bases agree with TRBD1. Specimen: PBMCs. The TCR was taken from a woman aged 18-30 years in good health and CMV-seronegative. Here the CDR3 reads CASSTRQGRVGTEAFF. CDR3 coding DNA: TGTGCCAGTAGTACAAGACAGGGGCGAGTAGGCACTGAAGCTTTCTTT.